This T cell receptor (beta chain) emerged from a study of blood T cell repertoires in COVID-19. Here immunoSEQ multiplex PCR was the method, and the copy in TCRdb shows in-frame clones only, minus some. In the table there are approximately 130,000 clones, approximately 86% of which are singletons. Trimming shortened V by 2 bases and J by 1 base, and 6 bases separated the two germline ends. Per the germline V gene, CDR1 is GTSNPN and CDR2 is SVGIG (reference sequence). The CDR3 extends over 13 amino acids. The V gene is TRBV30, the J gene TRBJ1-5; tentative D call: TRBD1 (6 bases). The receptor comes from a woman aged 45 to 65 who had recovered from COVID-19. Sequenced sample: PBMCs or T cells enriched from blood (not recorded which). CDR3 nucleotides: TGTGCCTGGAGTACAGGGAGCAATCAGCCCCAGCATTTT. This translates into CAWSTGSNQPQHF.